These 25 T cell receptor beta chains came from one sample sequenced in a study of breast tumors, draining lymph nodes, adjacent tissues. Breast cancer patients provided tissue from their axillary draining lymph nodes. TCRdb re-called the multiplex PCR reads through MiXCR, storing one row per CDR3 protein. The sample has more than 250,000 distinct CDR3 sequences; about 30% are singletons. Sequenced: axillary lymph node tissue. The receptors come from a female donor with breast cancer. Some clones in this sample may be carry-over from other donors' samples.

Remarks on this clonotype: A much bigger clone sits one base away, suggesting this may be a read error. CDR3 DNA: TGCAGTGCTAGAGTCAGGTGGGAGACCCCGTACTTC. Protein: CSARVRWETPYF. V and J are TRBV20-1 and TRBJ2-5; a weak D match, TRBD2 (5 bases). Germline loops: CDR1 DFQATT, CDR2 SNEGSKA (reference sequence). The CDR3 is 12 amino acids.

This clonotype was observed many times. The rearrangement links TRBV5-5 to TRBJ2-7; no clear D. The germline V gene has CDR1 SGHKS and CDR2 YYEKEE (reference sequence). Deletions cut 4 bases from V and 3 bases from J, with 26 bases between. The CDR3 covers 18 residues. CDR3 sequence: CASSTEGSGVHYNYEQYF. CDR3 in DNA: TGTGCCAGCAGCACCGAAGGGTCAGGAGTCCATTACAACTACGAGCAGTACTTC. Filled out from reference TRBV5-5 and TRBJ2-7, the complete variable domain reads DAGVTQSPTHLIKTRGQQVTLRCSPISGHKSVSWYQQVLGQGPQFIFQYYEKEERGRGNFPDRFSARQFPNYSSELNVNALLLGDSALYLCASSTEGSGVHYNYEQYFGPGTRLTVT.

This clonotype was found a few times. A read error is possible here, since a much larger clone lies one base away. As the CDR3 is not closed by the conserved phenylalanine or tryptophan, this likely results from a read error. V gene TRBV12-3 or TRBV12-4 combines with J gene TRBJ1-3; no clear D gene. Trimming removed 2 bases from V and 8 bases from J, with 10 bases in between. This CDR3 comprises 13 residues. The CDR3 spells CASSLTDMDTIYS. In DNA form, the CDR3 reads TGTGCCAGCAGTTTAACAGATATGGACACCATATATTCT.

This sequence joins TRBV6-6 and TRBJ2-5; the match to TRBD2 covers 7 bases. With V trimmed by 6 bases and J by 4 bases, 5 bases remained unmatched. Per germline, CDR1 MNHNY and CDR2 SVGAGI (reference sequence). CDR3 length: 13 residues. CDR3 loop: CASSVGRGETQYF. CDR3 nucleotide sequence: TGTGCCAGCAGCGTTGGGAGGGGAGAGACCCAGTACTTC.

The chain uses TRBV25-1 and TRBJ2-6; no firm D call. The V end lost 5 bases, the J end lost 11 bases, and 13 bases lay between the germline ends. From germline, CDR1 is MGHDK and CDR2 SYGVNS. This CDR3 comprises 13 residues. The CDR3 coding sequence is TGTGCCAGCAGTAACCCAAGAGGTCACGTCCTGACTTTC. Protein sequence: CASSNPRGHVLTF.

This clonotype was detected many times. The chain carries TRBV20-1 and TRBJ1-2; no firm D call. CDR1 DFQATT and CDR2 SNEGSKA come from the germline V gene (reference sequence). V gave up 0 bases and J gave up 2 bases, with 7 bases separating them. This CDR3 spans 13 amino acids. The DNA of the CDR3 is TGCAGTGCTAGAGATTGGGCCAACTATGGCTACACCTTC. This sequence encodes CSARDWANYGYTF.

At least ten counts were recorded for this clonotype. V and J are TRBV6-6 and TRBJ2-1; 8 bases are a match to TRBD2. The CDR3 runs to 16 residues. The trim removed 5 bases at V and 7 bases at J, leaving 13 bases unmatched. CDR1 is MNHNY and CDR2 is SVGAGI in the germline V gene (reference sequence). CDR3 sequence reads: CASSRPGAGGGNEQFF. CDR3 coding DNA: TGTGCCAGCAGTCGTCCAGGGGCGGGAGGTGGAAATGAGCAGTTCTTC.

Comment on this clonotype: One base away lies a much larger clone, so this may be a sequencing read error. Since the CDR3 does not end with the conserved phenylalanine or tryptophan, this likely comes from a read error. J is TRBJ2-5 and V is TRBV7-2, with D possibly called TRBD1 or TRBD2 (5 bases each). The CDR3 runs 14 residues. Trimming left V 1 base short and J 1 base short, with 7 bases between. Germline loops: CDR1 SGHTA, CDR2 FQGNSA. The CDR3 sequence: CASSLVGTQETQYL. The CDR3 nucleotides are TGTGCCAGCAGCTTAGTTGGGACCCAAGAGACCCAGTACCTC.

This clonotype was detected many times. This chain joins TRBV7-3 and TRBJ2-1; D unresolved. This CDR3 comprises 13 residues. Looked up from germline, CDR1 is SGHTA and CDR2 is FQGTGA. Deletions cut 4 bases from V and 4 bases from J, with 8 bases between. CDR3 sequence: CASSSDGYNEQFF. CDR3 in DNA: TGTGCCAGCAGCTCCGACGGATACAATGAGCAGTTCTTC.

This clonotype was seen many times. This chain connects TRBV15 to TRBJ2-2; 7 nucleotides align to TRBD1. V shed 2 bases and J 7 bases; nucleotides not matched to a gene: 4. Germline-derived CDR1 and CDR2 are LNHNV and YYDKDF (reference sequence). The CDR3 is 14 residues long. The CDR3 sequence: CATSRRTGGGELFF. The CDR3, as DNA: TGTGCCACCAGCAGAAGGACAGGTGGCGGGGAGCTGTTTTTT.

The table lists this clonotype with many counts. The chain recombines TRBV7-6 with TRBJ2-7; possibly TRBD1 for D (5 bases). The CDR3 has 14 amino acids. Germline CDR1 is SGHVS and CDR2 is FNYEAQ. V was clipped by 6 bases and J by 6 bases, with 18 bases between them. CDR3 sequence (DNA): TGTGCCAGCAGTTCCGGAACCCAGGGAACCGAGCAGTACTTC. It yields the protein CASSSGTQGTEQYF.

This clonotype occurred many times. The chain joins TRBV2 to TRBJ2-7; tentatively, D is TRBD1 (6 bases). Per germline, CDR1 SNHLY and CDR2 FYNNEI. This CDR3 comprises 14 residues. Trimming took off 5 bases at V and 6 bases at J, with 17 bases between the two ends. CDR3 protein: CASSRQSEGGEQYF. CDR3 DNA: TGTGCCAGCAGTAGACAGAGCGAAGGGGGCGAGCAGTACTTC.

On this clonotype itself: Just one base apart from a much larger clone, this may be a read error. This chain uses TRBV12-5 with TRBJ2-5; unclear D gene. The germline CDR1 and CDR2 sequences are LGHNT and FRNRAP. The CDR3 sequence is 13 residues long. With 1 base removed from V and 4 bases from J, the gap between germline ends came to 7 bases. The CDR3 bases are TGTGCTAGTGGTTTGGCTTTCGGAGAGACCCAGTACTTC. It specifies CASGLAFGETQYF.

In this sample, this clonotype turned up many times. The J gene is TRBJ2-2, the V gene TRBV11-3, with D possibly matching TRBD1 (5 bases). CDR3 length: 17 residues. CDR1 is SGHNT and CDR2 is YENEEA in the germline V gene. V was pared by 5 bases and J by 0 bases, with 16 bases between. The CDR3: CASSTSVGRANTGELFF. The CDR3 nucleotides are TGTGCCAGCAGCACCTCGGTGGGCAGGGCGAACACCGGGGAGCTGTTTTTT.

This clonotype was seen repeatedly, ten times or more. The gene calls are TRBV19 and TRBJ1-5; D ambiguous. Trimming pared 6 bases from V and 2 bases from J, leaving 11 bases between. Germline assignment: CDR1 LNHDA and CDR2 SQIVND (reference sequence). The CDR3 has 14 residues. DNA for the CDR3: TGTGCCAGTAGACAGATCGGAGGCAATCAGCCCCAGCATTTT. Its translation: CASRQIGGNQPQHF.

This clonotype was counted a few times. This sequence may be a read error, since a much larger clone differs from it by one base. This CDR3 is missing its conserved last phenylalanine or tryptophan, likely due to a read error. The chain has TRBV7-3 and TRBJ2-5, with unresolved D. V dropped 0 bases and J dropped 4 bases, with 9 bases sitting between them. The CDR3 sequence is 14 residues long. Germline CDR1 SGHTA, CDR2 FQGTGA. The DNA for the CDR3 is TGTGCCAGCAGCTTAACGGGGTTGTCAGAGACCCAGTACCTC. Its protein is CASSLTGLSETQYL.

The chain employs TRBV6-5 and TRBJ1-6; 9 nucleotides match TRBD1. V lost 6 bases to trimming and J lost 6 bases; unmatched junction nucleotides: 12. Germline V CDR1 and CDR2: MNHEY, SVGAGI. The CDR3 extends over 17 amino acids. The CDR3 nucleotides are TGTGCCAGCAGACCGGGACAGGGACTCTGGGCTAATTCACCCCTCCACTTT. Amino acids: CASRPGQGLWANSPLHF.

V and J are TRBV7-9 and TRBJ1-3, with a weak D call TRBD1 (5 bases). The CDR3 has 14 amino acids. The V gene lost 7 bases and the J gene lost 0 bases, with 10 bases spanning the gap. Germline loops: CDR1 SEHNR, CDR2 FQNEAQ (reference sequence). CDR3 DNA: TGTGCCAGCAAAAGGGGCAACTCTGGAAACACCATATATTTT. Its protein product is CASKRGNSGNTIYF.

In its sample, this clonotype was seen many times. This chain's CDR3 is CSVTDRGAYNEQFF. The CDR3 DNA sequence: TGCAGCGTTACCGACAGGGGGGCCTACAATGAGCAGTTCTTC. The gene calls are TRBV29-1 and TRBJ2-1, with TRBD1 identical over 9 bases. The junction had 4 bases not matched to a gene; V was cut back by 5 bases and J by 2 bases. Per the germline V gene, CDR1 is SQVTM and CDR2 is ANQGSEA. The CDR3 loop spans 14 amino acids.

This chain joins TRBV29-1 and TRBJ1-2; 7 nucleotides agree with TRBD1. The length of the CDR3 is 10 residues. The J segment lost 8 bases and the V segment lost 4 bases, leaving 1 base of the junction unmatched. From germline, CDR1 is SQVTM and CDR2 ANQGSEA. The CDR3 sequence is CSVGQGGYTF. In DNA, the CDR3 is TGCAGCGTTGGACAGGGCGGCTACACCTTC.

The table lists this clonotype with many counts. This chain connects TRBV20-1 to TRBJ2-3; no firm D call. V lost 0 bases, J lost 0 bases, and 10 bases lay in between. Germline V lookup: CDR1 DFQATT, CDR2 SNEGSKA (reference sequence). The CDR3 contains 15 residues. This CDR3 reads CSARDFSLSTDTQYF. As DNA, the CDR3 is TGCAGTGCTAGAGATTTTAGCCTTAGCACAGATACGCAGTATTTT.

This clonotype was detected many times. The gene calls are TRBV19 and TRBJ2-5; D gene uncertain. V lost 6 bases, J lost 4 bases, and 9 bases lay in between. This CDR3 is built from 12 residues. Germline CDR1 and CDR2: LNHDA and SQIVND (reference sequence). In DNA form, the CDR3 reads TGTGCCAGTAGCGGGCCGGGAGAGACCCAGTACTTC. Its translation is CASSGPGETQYF.

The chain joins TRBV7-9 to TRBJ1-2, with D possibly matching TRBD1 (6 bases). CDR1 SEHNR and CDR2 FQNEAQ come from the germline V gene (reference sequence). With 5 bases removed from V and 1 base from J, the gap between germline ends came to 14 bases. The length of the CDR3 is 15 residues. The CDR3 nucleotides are TGTGCCAGCAGCACGACAGGAGATCTTAACTATGGCTACACCTTC. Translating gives CASSTTGDLNYGYTF.

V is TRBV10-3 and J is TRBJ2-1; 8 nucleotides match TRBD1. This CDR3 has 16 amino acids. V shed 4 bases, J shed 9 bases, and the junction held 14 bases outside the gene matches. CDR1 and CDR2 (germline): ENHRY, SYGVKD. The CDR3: CAISAPRPGGRGEQFF. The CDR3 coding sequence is TGTGCCATCAGTGCTCCTCGTCCAGGGGGCCGGGGTGAGCAGTTCTTC.

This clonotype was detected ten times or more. CDR3 DNA: TGCAGTGCATTAGGGGCCTTTCTAGCGGCCTCAGATACGCAGTATTTT. It codes for CSALGAFLAASDTQYF. The J gene is TRBJ2-3, the V gene TRBV20-1; TRBD2 agrees at 7 bases. Germline-derived CDR1 and CDR2 are DFQATT and SNEGSKA (reference sequence). J lost 4 bases, V lost 6 bases, and 16 bases had no gene match. This CDR3 contains 16 residues.